These 19 T cell receptor beta chains were sequenced from one sample in a study of CD8 T cells in Susac syndrome (dated by TCRdb to between 2018 and 2020). The library relied on the immunoSEQ multiplex PCR assay. RNA was extracted using the RNeasy kit, and roughly 0.5 to 1 ug of the RNA was reverse transcribed with random hexamers. The public reads were reprocessed in TCRdb via fastp at Q25 and MiXCR, keeping in-frame beta chains. Every CDR3 protein is listed once, alongside the most common genes and DNA of its rows. The sample table holds some 190,000 distinct CDR3 sequences, of which about 94% were seen once. The ten biggest clones cover under 0.2% of the sample. Sequences were obtained from CD4+ T cells from PBMCs. These TCRs come from a human donor with Susac syndrome.

This chain links TRBV3-1 with TRBJ1-6; possible D gene TRBD1, 5 bases. This CDR3 contains 17 residues. V was pared by 5 bases and J by 4 bases, with 18 bases between. CDR1 and CDR2 (germline): LGHDT, YNNKEL (reference sequence). DNA for the CDR3: TGTGCCAGCAGCGACGGTACCGGGACGGATTATAATTCACCCCTCCACTTT. This gives the protein CASSDGTGTDYNSPLHF.

The chain recombines TRBV3-1 with TRBJ1-2; 9 bases are a match to TRBD1. V lost 4 bases, J lost 5 bases, and 5 bases stayed unmatched. The CDR3 is 14 residues long. CDR1 and CDR2 (germline): LGHDT, YNNKEL (reference sequence). CDR3 protein: CASSRGQGRYGYTF. CDR3 nucleotides: TGTGCCAGCAGCCGGGGACAGGGAAGGTATGGCTACACCTTC.

This clonotype was seen only once. The chain couples TRBV30 to TRBJ1-1; 7 bases fit TRBD1. The germline CDR1 and CDR2 sequences are GTSNPN and SVGIG (reference sequence). J was trimmed by 0 bases and V by 3 bases; bases with no gene match: 4. The CDR3 has 14 residues. The CDR3 spells CAWRQGDMNTEAFF. CDR3 DNA: TGTGCCTGGAGGCAGGGGGATATGAACACTGAAGCTTTCTTT.

The chain carries TRBV20-1 and TRBJ2-3; D ambiguous. Deletions cut 0 bases from V and 6 bases from J, with 7 bases between. The CDR3 spans 12 residues. In germline, CDR1 is DFQATT, CDR2 SNEGSKA (reference sequence). CDR3 coding DNA: TGCAGTGCTAGAGATGAAACGGATACGCAGTATTTT. Protein: CSARDETDTQYF.

V usage is TRBV20-1 and J usage is TRBJ2-3, with 12 bases lining up with TRBD2. The germline V gene has CDR1 DFQATT and CDR2 SNEGSKA (reference sequence). The CDR3 is made up of 16 amino acids. Trimming took 0 bases from V and 6 from J; bases not matched to a gene: 7. The CDR3 nucleotides are TGCAGTGCTAGAGATCCTGCTAGCGGGGGGGTGGATACGCAGTATTTT. It encodes CSARDPASGGVDTQYF.

V gene TRBV6-2 or TRBV6-3 combines with J gene TRBJ1-5; D is perhaps TRBD1 (5 bases). Between the trimmed V and J ends, which lost 7 bases and 2 bases, there was a span of 15 bases. This CDR3 has 15 amino acids. From germline, CDR1 is MNHEY and CDR2 SVGEGT. Here the CDR3 reads CASMGPKLGNQPQHF. The CDR3 nucleotides are TGTGCCAGCATGGGGCCGAAATTAGGCAATCAGCCCCAGCATTTT.

The V and J genes are TRBV7-9 and TRBJ2-7; 7 nucleotides agree with TRBD2. The J segment lost 7 bases and the V segment lost 5 bases, leaving 17 bases of the junction unmatched. The CDR3 is 16 residues long. CDR1 and CDR2 (germline): SEHNR, FQNEAQ (reference sequence). The CDR3 sequence is CASSQQALGGGREQYF. CDR3 in DNA: TGTGCCAGCAGCCAACAGGCTCTAGGCGGGGGAAGAGAGCAGTACTTC.

This clonotype has just one count. V is TRBV3-1 and J is TRBJ1-1; the D is unclear. V was trimmed by 3 bases and J by 5 bases, leaving 10 bases between them. Looked up from germline, CDR1 is LGHDT and CDR2 is YNNKEL (reference sequence). CDR3 length: 13 residues. CDR3 sequence: CASSQGSRTEAFF. The CDR3, as DNA: TGTGCCAGCAGCCAGGGCTCAAGGACTGAAGCTTTCTTT.

V and J are TRBV6-5 and TRBJ1-5, with D perhaps TRBD1 (6 bases). The ends were cut back, 5 bases at V and 0 bases at J, with 8 bases in the middle. CDR3 size: 14 residues. Germline CDR1 MNHEY, CDR2 SVGAGI. The CDR3 nucleotides are TGTGCCAGCAGTCGGACAGTTAGCAATCAGCCCCAGCATTTT. It codes for CASSRTVSNQPQHF.

The rearrangement joins TRBV3-1 to TRBJ1-6; TRBD1 agrees at 7 bases. V shed 4 bases and J 10 bases; nucleotides not matched to a gene: 16. The V gene's germline CDR1 is LGHDT and CDR2 YNNKEL (reference sequence). The CDR3 spans 17 residues. DNA of the CDR3: TGTGCCAGCAGCCCCAGACGGGGGACAGACAATCGCTCACCCCTCCACTTT. This sequence encodes CASSPRRGTDNRSPLHF.

The chain links TRBV7-3 to TRBJ1-2; 9 nucleotides agree with TRBD1. The trim removed 5 bases at V and 8 bases at J, leaving 6 bases unmatched. The germline gives CDR1 SGHTA, CDR2 FQGTGA. The CDR3 length is 13 residues. The CDR3 bases are TGTGCCAGCAGCCTCGGACAGGGGATGGGCTACACCTTC. Protein product: CASSLGQGMGYTF.

The chain has TRBV6-6 and TRBJ2-3; D ambiguous. V lost 2 bases and J 3 bases, leaving 9 bases between the germline ends. The germline V gene has CDR1 MNHNY and CDR2 SVGAGI (reference sequence). The CDR3 is 14 amino acids. The CDR3 sequence is CASSYTTLTDTQYF. CDR3 bases: TGTGCCAGCAGTTACACGACCCTAACAGATACGCAGTATTTT.

This chain joins TRBV19 and TRBJ1-1, with no clear D. This CDR3 contains 13 residues. V lost 0 bases to trimming and J lost 7 bases, with 9 bases between them. The V gene's germline CDR1 is LNHDA and CDR2 SQIVND (reference sequence). In DNA, the CDR3 is TGTGCCAGTAGTATAGATGGGCAAGGTGAAGCTTTCTTT. Protein: CASSIDGQGEAFF. The full variable domain, with the rest looked up from reference TRBV19 and TRBJ1-1, is DGGITQSPKYLFRKEGQNVTLSCEQNLNHDAMYWYRQDPGQGLRLIYYSQIVNDFQKGDIAEGYSVSREKKESFPLTVTSAQKNPTAFYLCASSIDGQGEAFFGQGTRLTVV.

This clonotype was recorded only once. The chain recombines TRBV4-3 with TRBJ1-4, with D possibly TRBD1 on 6 matching bases. This CDR3 spans 15 amino acids. Germline V gene data show CDR1 as LGHNA and CDR2 as YSLEER. The germline V and J ends were trimmed by 4 bases and 8 bases, with 17 bases remaining between them. CDR3 coding DNA: TGCGCCAGCAGCCCTACCAGGGGTTTGGACGAAAAACTGTTTTTT. Protein product: CASSPTRGLDEKLFF.

The rearrangement uses TRBV6-2 or TRBV6-3 and TRBJ2-3; TRBD1 might be the D (6 bases). Trimming removed 0 bases at V and 8 bases at J, with 18 bases between. The germline CDR1 and CDR2 sequences are MNHEY and SVGEGT. The CDR3 loop spans 16 amino acids. The CDR3 DNA follows: TGTGCCAGCAGTTACTCGACTGGACAGTCCCCAGGTACGCAGTATTTT. It encodes CASSYSTGQSPGTQYF.

The chain links TRBV28 to TRBJ2-5; 9 bases match TRBD2. The CDR3 loop spans 16 amino acids. V lost 4 bases and J lost 1; bases outside the gene matches: 7. Germline V gene data show CDR1 as MDHEN and CDR2 as SYDVKM. In nucleotides, the CDR3 is TGTGCCAGCAGTTCCTCTAGCGGGGTTATCCAAGAGACCCAGTACTTC. Translation gives CASSSSSGVIQETQYF.

The rearrangement uses TRBV3-1 and TRBJ2-5; D not certain. Germline V lookup: CDR1 LGHDT, CDR2 YNNKEL (reference sequence). The CDR3 is 15 amino acids. V was cut by 0 bases and J by 1 base, with 9 bases left in between. CDR3 nucleotides: TGTGCCAGCAGCCAAGATGGGCTAGGCCAAGAGACCCAGTACTTC. Residues: CASSQDGLGQETQYF.

In this sample, this clonotype turned up once. The J gene is TRBJ2-5, the V gene TRBV5-1, with 13 bases fitting TRBD2. Per germline, CDR1 SGHRS and CDR2 YFSETQ. The CDR3 is 16 amino acids. J lost 2 bases, V lost 4 bases, and 5 bases had no gene match. In DNA, the CDR3 is TGCGCCAGCAGCCGGTCGGGACTAGCGGGACAAGAGACCCAGTACTTC. Its translation is CASSRSGLAGQETQYF.

This chain joins TRBV24-1 and TRBJ2-1, with unresolved D. CDR1 and CDR2 (germline): KGHDR, SFDVKD. Trimming removed 5 bases at V and 0 bases at J, with 16 bases between. The CDR3 sequence is 17 residues long. DNA of the CDR3: TGTGCCACCAGTGTGTCCCTGACGGGTAACTCCTACAATGAGCAGTTCTTC. Its translation is CATSVSLTGNSYNEQFF.